This record covers a single TCR beta chain. While infection was still active, Seattle patients were enrolled and then followed longitudinally. The source of the sample is a study of blood T cell repertoires in COVID-19. Sequencing used immunoSEQ multiplex PCR; TCRdb keeps in-frame clones, though not all of them. The sample yields approximately 240,000 clones, around 90% seen once. The CDR3 contains 12 residues. V was cut by 6 bases and J by 4 bases, with 9 bases left in between. Germline loops: CDR1 MNHEY, CDR2 SVGAGI. The V gene is TRBV6-5, the J gene TRBJ1-2; tentative D call: TRBD1 (6 bases). Sequencing used peripheral blood. The receptor comes from a man younger than 45 with COVID-19, enrolled during active disease. CDR3 region: CASRAGAYGYTF. The CDR3 DNA sequence: TGTGCCAGCAGGGCGGGGGCCTATGGCTACACCTTC.